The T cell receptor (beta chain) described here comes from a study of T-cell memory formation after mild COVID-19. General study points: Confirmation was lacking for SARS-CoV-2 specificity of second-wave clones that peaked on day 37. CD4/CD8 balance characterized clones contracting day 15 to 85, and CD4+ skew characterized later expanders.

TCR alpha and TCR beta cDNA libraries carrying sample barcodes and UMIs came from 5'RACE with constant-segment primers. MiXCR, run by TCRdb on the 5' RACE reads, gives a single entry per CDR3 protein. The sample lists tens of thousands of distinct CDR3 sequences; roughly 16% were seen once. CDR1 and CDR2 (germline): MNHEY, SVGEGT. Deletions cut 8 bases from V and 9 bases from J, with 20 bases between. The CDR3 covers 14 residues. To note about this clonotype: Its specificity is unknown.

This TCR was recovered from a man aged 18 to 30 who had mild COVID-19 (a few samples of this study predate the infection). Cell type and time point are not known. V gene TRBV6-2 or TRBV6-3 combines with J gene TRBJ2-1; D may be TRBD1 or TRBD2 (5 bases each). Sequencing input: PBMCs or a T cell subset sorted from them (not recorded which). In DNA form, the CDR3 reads TGTGCCAGCGAGTATCCCGCAGGGAGCGGTGAGCAGTTCTTC. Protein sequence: CASEYPAGSGEQFF.